This passage covers 8 T cell receptor beta chains from one sample sequenced in a study of post-analysis software for immune sequencing data. The antigens of these receptors remain unknown. Notes on the study in general: TRBV segments more frequent in patients than in controls numbered five and included TRBV5-6, TRBV5-1 and TRBV20-1.

Carried by the TCR beta cDNA libraries were unique molecular identifiers. TCRdb reprocessed the PCR reads with MiXCR, giving one entry per CDR3 protein. The table records about 810,000 distinct CDR3 sequences, around 50% of them present only once. The source material was blood. All receptors derive from a girl aged 5-17 years with multiple sclerosis.

The gene calls are TRBV7-9 and TRBJ2-5, with D maybe TRBD2 (6 bases). This CDR3 spans 16 amino acids. Trimming removed 0 bases at V and 3 bases at J, with 14 bases between. From germline, CDR1 is SEHNR and CDR2 FQNEAQ (reference sequence). CDR3 residues: CASSLAWLGGEETQYF. CDR3 nucleotide sequence: TGTGCCAGCAGCTTAGCTTGGTTAGGAGGGGAAGAGACCCAGTACTTC.

The CDR3, as DNA: TGTGCCAGCAGTTACCGACAGGGCTACTATGGCTACACCTTC. The encoded protein is CASSYRQGYYGYTF. The genes are TRBV6-5 and TRBJ1-2; 7 bases are shared with TRBD1. Trimming removed 2 bases from V and 3 bases from J; junction bases left unmatched: 3. The CDR3 has 14 residues. Germline V CDR1 and CDR2: MNHEY, SVGAGI.

The rearrangement uses TRBV3-1 and TRBJ2-3; D gene uncertain. Trimming shortened V by 6 bases and J by 3 bases, and 10 bases separated the two germline ends. Germline lookup yields CDR1 LGHDT and CDR2 YNNKEL (reference sequence). This CDR3 contains 13 residues. The CDR3 protein is CASSPVGTDTQYF. CDR3 nucleotides: TGTGCCAGCAGTCCCGTTGGTACAGATACGCAGTATTTT.

The V and J genes are TRBV4-2 and TRBJ2-1, with 10 bases aligning to TRBD2. This CDR3 spans 18 amino acids. Germline values: CDR1 LGHNA, CDR2 YNFKEQ. The V segment lost 0 bases and the J segment 1 base; nucleotides outside the gene matches: 6. This chain's CDR3 is CASSQDPSGSLSYNEQFF. CDR3 sequence (DNA): TGTGCCAGCAGCCAAGATCCTAGCGGGAGTCTATCCTACAATGAGCAGTTCTTC.

CDR3 sequence: CSARDGGRSTDTQYF. CDR3 sequence (DNA): TGCAGTGCTAGAGATGGCGGGAGGAGCACAGATACGCAGTATTTT. The V gene is TRBV20-1, the J gene TRBJ2-3; 8 nucleotides agree with TRBD2. Unmatched junction bases numbered 2, after V lost 0 bases and J lost 0 bases. CDR1 DFQATT and CDR2 SNEGSKA come from the germline V gene (reference sequence). CDR3 length equals 15 residues.

This chain uses TRBV5-1 with TRBJ1-6, with 9 bases matching TRBD1. Trimming took 4 bases from V and 18 from J; bases not matched to a gene: 11. CDR1 is SGHRS and CDR2 is YFSETQ in the germline V gene. The CDR3 extends over 13 amino acids. CDR3 in DNA: TGCGCCAGCAGCCCAGTCGGCGAGGACAGGGGCCACTTT. Protein product: CASSPVGEDRGHF.

The gene calls are TRBV5-1 and TRBJ1-1, with no clear D. Trimming removed 2 bases at V and 4 bases at J, with 9 bases between. Germline V gene sequence: CDR1 SGHRS, CDR2 YFSETQ. The CDR3 contains 13 residues. DNA for the CDR3: TGCGCCAGCAGCTTCCAGGAAATCACTGAAGCTTTCTTT. Amino acids: CASSFQEITEAFF.

The chain carries TRBV2 and TRBJ2-4; 7 nucleotides line up with TRBD2. V was clipped by 7 bases and J by 5 bases; unmatched bases: 11. This CDR3 is 15 amino acids long. The germline V gene has CDR1 SNHLY and CDR2 FYNNEI. CDR3 DNA sequence: TGTGCCAGCAATGGGATGGGGAGGGTCGAAAACATTCAGTACTTC. Translation: CASNGMGRVENIQYF.